These T cell receptor beta chains were read from a single sample in a study of T cell responses to AZD1222 COVID-19 vaccine. TCRdb's copy holds only in-frame clones and misses some; the assay was immunoSEQ multiplex PCR. Here the sample spans fewer than 120,000 clones, approximately 94% being singletons. The source was peripheral blood, collected 28 days after the second AZD1222 dose. The receptors stem from an adult who received the AZD1222 COVID-19 vaccine. Both conserved end residues are part of each CDR3. A D gene is named only where the DNA matches it firmly. Not all rows give a size; the values are once, few, many and, for expanded clones, a class.

abundance | d_gene | j_gene | v_gene | CDR3aa | CDR3nt
- | TRBD1 | TRBJ1-2 | TRBV18 | CASSPGQGAGFGGYTF | TGTGCCAGCTCTCCGGGACAGGGGGCTGGATTTGGTGGCTACACCTTC
- | - | TRBJ2-7 | TRBV28 | CASSLPRDFWEQYF | TGTGCCAGCAGTTTACCGAGGGACTTCTGGGAGCAGTACTTC
- | TRBD2 | TRBJ2-7 | TRBV5-1 | CASSSGTSGRASYEQYF | TGCGCCAGCAGCTCCGGGACTAGCGGGAGGGCGTCCTACGAGCAGTACTTC
- | TRBD1 | TRBJ1-2 | TRBV15 | CATSMTGSGYTF | TGTGCCACCAGCATGACAGGGAGCGGCTACACCTTC
- | - | TRBJ1-2 | TRBV2 | CASSGADYGYTF | TGTGCCAGCAGTGGGGCAGACTATGGCTACACCTTC
- | - | TRBJ2-7 | TRBV5-4 | CASSPRRGDYEQYF | TGTGCCAGCAGCCCTCGAAGAGGAGATTACGAGCAGTACTTC
- | - | TRBJ2-7 | TRBV30 | CAWRSSPSYEQYF | TGTGCCTGGCGTTCGAGCCCATCCTACGAGCAGTACTTC
once | - | TRBJ1-2 | TRBV5-1 | CASSSGPASNYGYTF | TGCGCCAGCAGCTCAGGGCCGGCCTCTAACTATGGCTACACCTTC
few | TRBD1 | TRBJ1-2 | TRBV3-1/TRBV3-2 | CASSQGPGQSYGYTF | TGTGCCAGCAGCCAAGGTCCGGGACAGTCATATGGCTACACCTTC
- | - | TRBJ1-3 | TRBV7-7 | CASSLGVAPGNTIYF | TGTGCCAGCAGCTTAGGTGTGGCCCCTGGAAACACCATATATTTT
- | - | TRBJ2-7 | TRBV14 | CASSQDLVGSNEQYF | TGTGCCAGCAGCCAAGATCTAGTGGGAAGTAACGAGCAGTACTTC
- | TRBD1 | TRBJ1-4 | TRBV7-9 | CASSRGQITTNEKLFF | TGTGCCAGCAGCAGGGGACAGATCACAACTAATGAAAAACTGTTTTTT
- | - | TRBJ1-2 | TRBV28 | CASTDTGLDNSNYGYTF | TGTGCCAGCACCGATACGGGCCTGGACAATTCTAACTATGGCTACACCTTC
- | - | TRBJ1-1 | TRBV27 | CASSFLGQNTEAFF | TGTGCCAGCAGTTTCCTTGGACAGAACACTGAAGCTTTCTTT
- | - | TRBJ1-4 | TRBV6-7 | CASSFYRIAPENEKLFF | TGTGCCAGCAGTTTCTACAGGATAGCACCTGAAAATGAAAAACTGTTTTTT
- | - | TRBJ1-1 | TRBV11-3 | CASSQGPNTEAFF | TGTGCCAGCAGCCAGGGGCCGAACACTGAAGCTTTCTTT
once | - | TRBJ1-5 | TRBV3-1/TRBV3-2 | CASSHSDQVQPQHF | TGTGCCAGCAGCCATTCGGACCAGGTCCAGCCCCAGCATTTT
- | - | TRBJ1-1 | TRBV7-9 | CASSLAEGAFF | TGTGCCAGCAGCTTAGCCGAGGGAGCTTTCTTT